Below are 11 T cell receptor beta chains sequenced from a single sample in a study of blood T cell repertoires in COVID-19. Clones were sequenced by immunoSEQ multiplex PCR, and TCRdb holds only the in-frame ones, with some missing. The repertoire includes about 300,000 clones, about 90% of them detected once, and less than 3.5% sits in the top ten. The specimen sequenced was PBMCs or T cells enriched from blood (not recorded which). The source of these receptors is a woman in her forties or fifties who had been exposed to COVID-19.

The chain joins TRBV27 to TRBJ2-3; no reliable D call. V shed 6 bases and J shed 4 bases, with 20 bases lying between them. CDR3 length: 16 residues. Germline CDR1 is MNHEY and CDR2 is SMNVEV (reference sequence). CDR3 sequence: CASRNSYEYPPDTQYF. The CDR3 DNA is TGTGCCAGCAGGAATTCCTACGAATACCCCCCAGATACGCAGTATTTT.

The chain has TRBV5-1 and TRBJ1-1, with D unclear. V was pared by 4 bases and J by 4 bases, with 14 bases between. The CDR3 has 14 residues. In germline, CDR1 is SGHRS, CDR2 YFSETQ. The CDR3: CASSRSDPGTEAFF. The CDR3 region has the DNA TGCGCCAGCAGCCGATCCGACCCGGGCACTGAAGCTTTCTTT.

This clone was counted a few times. J is TRBJ2-1 and V is TRBV5-1; 9 nucleotides match TRBD1. This CDR3 has 16 residues. CDR1 is SGHRS and CDR2 is YFSETQ in the germline V gene. V was clipped by 0 bases and J by 7 bases; unmatched bases: 8. The CDR3 coding sequence is TGCGCCAGCAGCTTGGCCCTTTTGGACAGGGGAAATGAGCAGTTCTTC. It is translated as CASSLALLDRGNEQFF.

The chain joins TRBV6-4 to TRBJ2-3, with 10 bases aligning to TRBD2. The CDR3 extends over 16 amino acids. The J segment lost 4 bases and the V segment lost 4 bases, leaving 8 bases of the junction unmatched. The V gene's germline CDR1 is MRHNA and CDR2 SNTAGT. The CDR3: CASSVSAGGLADTQYF. CDR3 DNA: TGTGCCAGCAGTGTGTCAGCGGGGGGGCTTGCAGATACGCAGTATTTT.

V gene TRBV15 combines with J gene TRBJ1-2; D uncertain. The CDR3 loop spans 17 amino acids. Germline CDR1 LNHNV, CDR2 YYDKDF (reference sequence). The V end was cut by 0 bases, the J end by 1 base, with 15 bases between. CDR3 in amino acids: CATSRDGGRTFNYGYTF. DNA of the CDR3: TGTGCCACCAGCAGAGATGGAGGACGGACCTTTAACTATGGCTACACCTTC.

The chain has TRBV30 and TRBJ1-6; no definite D call. In germline, CDR1 is GTSNPN, CDR2 SVGIG (reference sequence). The CDR3 sequence is 15 residues long. V lost 3 bases to trimming and J lost 0 bases, with 9 bases between them. The CDR3 loop reads CAWRRESSYNSPLHF. The CDR3 nucleotides are TGTGCCTGGAGGCGGGAAAGCTCCTATAATTCACCCCTCCACTTT.

This chain uses TRBV11-2 with TRBJ2-7, with TRBD2 identical over 8 bases. CDR3 length: 14 amino acids. V trimming: 1 base; J trimming: 4 bases; junction bases outside the gene matches: 3. Per the germline V gene, CDR1 is SGHAT and CDR2 is FQNNGV. The CDR3 bases are TGTGCCAGCAGCTTAGCGGGGGGGCCGTACGAGCAGTACTTC. This sequence encodes CASSLAGGPYEQYF.

The genes are TRBV28 and TRBJ1-2; the match to TRBD1 covers 7 bases. After removal of 6 bases from V and 5 bases from J, the junction contained 9 bases not matched to a gene. CDR3 size: 14 residues. Germline assignment: CDR1 MDHEN and CDR2 SYDVKM. The DNA for the CDR3 is TGTGCCAGCAGAGAGACAGGGAAAGTTTATGGCTACACCTTC. This gives the protein CASRETGKVYGYTF.

This clone was recorded many times. The chain employs TRBV7-2 and TRBJ1-4; 12 bases match TRBD1. V gave up 5 bases and J gave up 8 bases; unmatched junction bases: 6. Per the germline V gene, CDR1 is SGHTA and CDR2 is FQGNSA. The CDR3 runs to 15 residues. The CDR3 DNA sequence: TGTGCCAGCAGCGCCGGGACAGGGGGCCGGGAAAAACTGTTTTTT. Translated, it gives CASSAGTGGREKLFF.

This rearrangement joins TRBV18 to TRBJ1-5, with 7 bases lining up with TRBD1. J lost 0 bases, V lost 5 bases, and 7 bases had no gene match. This CDR3 is 16 amino acids long. The germline CDR1 and CDR2 sequences are KGHSH and LQKENI. DNA of the CDR3: TGTGCCAGCTCATCGGAGGGACAGCATAGCAATCAGCCCCAGCATTTT. The encoded protein is CASSSEGQHSNQPQHF.

This rearrangement joins TRBV27 to TRBJ1-2; D perhaps matches TRBD1 (6 bases). The germline gives CDR1 MNHEY, CDR2 SMNVEV (reference sequence). Trimming took off 4 bases at V and 3 bases at J, with 12 bases between the two ends. CDR3 length: 14 amino acids. CDR3 region: CASSWGGAHYGYTF. The DNA for the CDR3 is TGTGCCAGCAGTTGGGGGGGGGCCCACTATGGCTACACCTTC.